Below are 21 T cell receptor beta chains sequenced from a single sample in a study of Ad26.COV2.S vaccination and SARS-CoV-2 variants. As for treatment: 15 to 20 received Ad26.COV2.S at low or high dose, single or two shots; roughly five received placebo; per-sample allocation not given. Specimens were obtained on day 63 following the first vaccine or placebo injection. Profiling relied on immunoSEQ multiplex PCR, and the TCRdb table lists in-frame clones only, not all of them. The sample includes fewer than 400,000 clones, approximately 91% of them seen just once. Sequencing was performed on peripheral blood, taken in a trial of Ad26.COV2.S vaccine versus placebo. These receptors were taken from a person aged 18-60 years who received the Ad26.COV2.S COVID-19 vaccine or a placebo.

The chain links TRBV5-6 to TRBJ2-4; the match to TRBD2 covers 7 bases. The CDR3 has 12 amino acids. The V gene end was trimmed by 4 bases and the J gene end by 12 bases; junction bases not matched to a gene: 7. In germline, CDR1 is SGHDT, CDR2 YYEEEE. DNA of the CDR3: TGTGCCAGCAGCCCCCCAACTAGCGATCAGTACTTC. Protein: CASSPPTSDQYF. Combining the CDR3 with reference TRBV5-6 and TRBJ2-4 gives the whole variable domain DAGVTQSPTHLIKTRGQQVTLRCSPKSGHDTVSWYQQALGQGPQFIFQYYEEEERQRGNFPDRFSGHQFPNYSSELNVNALLLGDSALYLCASSPPTSDQYFGAGTRLSVL.

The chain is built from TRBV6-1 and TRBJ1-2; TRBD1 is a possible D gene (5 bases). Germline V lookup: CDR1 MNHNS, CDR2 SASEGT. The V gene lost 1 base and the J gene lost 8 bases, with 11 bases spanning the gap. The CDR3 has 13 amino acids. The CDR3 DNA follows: TGTGCCAGCAGTGAAGGGGGGAGGGACGGCTACACCTTC. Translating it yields CASSEGGRDGYTF.

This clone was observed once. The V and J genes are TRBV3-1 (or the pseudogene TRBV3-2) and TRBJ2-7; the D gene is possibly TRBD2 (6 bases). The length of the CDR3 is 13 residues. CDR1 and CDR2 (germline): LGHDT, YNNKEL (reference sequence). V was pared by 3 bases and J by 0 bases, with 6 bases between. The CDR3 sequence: CASSQDYSYEQYF. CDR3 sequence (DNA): TGTGCCAGCAGCCAGGACTACTCCTACGAGCAGTACTTC.

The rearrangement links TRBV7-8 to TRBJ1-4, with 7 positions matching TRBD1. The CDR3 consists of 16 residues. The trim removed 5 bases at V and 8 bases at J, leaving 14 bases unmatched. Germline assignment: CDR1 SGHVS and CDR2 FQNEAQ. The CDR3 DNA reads TGTGCCAGCAGCACCACCCCCAGGGGGGAGCGAGAAAAACTGTTTTTT. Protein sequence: CASSTTPRGEREKLFF.

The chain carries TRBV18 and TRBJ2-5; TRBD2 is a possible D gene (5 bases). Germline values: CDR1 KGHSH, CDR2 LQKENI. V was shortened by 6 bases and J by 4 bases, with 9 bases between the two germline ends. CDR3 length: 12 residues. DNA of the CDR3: TGTGCCAGCTCTGAGGGCGGAGAGACCCAGTACTTC. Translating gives CASSEGGETQYF.

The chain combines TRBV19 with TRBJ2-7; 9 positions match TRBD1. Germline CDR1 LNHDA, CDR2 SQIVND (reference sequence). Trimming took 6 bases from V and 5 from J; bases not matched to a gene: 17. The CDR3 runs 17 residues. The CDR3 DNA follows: TGTGCCAGTAGCTTCCTCTTACTCCGGGACAGGGTGGACGAGCAGTACTTC. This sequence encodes CASSFLLLRDRVDEQYF. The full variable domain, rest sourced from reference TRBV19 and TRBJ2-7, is DGGITQSPKYLFRKEGQNVTLSCEQNLNHDAMYWYRQDPGQGLRLIYYSQIVNDFQKGDIAEGYSVSREKKESFPLTVTSAQKNPTAFYLCASSFLLLRDRVDEQYFGPGTRLTVT.

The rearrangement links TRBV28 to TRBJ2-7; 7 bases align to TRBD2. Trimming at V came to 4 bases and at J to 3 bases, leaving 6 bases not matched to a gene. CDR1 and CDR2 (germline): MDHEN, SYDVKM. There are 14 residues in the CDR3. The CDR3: CASSSSSGLYEQYF. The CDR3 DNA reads TGTGCCAGCAGTTCATCTAGCGGCCTCTACGAGCAGTACTTC.

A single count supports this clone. CDR3 protein: CASSLRRDTGRPYEQYF. CDR3 nucleotide sequence: TGCGCCAGCAGCCTACGCCGGGACACGGGACGACCCTACGAGCAGTACTTC. The rearrangement joins TRBV4-1 to TRBJ2-7; D might be TRBD1 (6 bases). This CDR3 contains 17 residues. Germline loops: CDR1 MGHRA, CDR2 YSYEKL. V dropped 4 bases and J dropped 2 bases, with 21 bases sitting between them.

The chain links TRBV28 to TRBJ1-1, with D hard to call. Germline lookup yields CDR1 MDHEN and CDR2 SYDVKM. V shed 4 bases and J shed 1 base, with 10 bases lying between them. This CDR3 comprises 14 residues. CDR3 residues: CASSSRWGNTEAFF. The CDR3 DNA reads TGTGCCAGCAGTTCACGTTGGGGGAACACTGAAGCTTTCTTT. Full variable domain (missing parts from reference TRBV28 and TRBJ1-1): DVKVTQSSRYLVKRTGEKVFLECVQDMDHENMFWYRQDPGLGLRLIYFSYDVKMKEKGDIPEGYSVSREKKERFSLILESASTNQTSMYLCASSSRWGNTEAFFGQGTRLTVV.

DNA for the CDR3: TGTGCCAGCAGCGACGACAGGAGCTCCTACAATGAGCAGTTCTTC. It yields the protein CASSDDRSSYNEQFF. The chain combines TRBV5-6 with TRBJ2-1; perhaps TRBD1 as D (6 bases). Trimming removed 4 bases from V and 0 bases from J, with 11 bases in between. The CDR3 length is 15 residues. Germline V gives CDR1 SGHDT, CDR2 YYEEEE.

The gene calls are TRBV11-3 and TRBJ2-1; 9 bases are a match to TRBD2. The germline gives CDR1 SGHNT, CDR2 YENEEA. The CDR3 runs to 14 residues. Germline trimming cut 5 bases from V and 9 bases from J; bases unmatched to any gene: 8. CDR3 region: CASSPGTSSVEQFF. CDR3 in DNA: TGTGCCAGCAGCCCCGGGACTAGCTCGGTTGAGCAGTTCTTC.

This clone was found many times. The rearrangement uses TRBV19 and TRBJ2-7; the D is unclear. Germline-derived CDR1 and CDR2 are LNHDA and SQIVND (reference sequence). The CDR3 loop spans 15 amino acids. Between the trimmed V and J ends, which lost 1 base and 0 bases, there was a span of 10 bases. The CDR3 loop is CASSIGQQSSYEQYF. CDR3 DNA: TGTGCCAGTAGTATAGGGCAGCAGAGCTCCTACGAGCAGTACTTC.

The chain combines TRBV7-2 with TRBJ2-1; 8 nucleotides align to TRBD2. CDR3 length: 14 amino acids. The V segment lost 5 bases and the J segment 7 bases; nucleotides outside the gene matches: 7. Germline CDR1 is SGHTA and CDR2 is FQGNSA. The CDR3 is CASSLGLAWNEQFF. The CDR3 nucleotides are TGTGCCAGCAGCCTCGGACTAGCTTGGAATGAGCAGTTCTTC.

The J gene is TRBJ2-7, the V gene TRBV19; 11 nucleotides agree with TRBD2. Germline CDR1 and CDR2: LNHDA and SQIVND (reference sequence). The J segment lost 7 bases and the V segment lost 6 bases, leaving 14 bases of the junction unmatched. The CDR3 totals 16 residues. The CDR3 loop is CASRPKTSGRGGEQYF. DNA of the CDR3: TGTGCCAGTAGGCCGAAAACTAGCGGGAGAGGAGGTGAGCAGTACTTC.

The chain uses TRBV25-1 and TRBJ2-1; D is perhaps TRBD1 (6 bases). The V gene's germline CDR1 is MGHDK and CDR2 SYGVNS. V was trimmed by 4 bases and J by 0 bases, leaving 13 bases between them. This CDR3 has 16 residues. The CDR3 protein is CASSADRQASYNEQFF. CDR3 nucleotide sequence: TGTGCCAGCAGTGCGGACCGACAGGCCTCCTACAATGAGCAGTTCTTC.

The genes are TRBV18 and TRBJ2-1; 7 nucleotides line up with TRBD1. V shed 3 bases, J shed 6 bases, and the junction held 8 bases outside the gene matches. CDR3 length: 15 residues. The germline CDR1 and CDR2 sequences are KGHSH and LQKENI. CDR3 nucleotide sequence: TGTGCCAGCTCACCTGGGACAGCTAACAGCAATGAGCAGTTCTTC. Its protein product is CASSPGTANSNEQFF. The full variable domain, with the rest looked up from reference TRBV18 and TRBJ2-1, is NAGVMQNPRHLVRRRGQEARLRCSPMKGHSHVYWYRQLPEEGLKFMVYLQKENIIDESGMPKERFSAEFPKEGPSILRIQQVVRGDSAAYFCASSPGTANSNEQFFGPGTRLTVL.

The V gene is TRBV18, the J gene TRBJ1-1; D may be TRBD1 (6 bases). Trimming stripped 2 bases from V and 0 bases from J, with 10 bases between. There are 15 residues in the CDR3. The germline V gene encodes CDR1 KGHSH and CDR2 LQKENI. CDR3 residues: CASSPGGSLNTEAFF. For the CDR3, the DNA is TGTGCCAGCTCACCAGGGGGCAGCCTGAACACTGAAGCTTTCTTT. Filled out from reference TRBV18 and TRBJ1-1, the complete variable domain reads NAGVMQNPRHLVRRRGQEARLRCSPMKGHSHVYWYRQLPEEGLKFMVYLQKENIIDESGMPKERFSAEFPKEGPSILRIQQVVRGDSAAYFCASSPGGSLNTEAFFGQGTRLTVV.

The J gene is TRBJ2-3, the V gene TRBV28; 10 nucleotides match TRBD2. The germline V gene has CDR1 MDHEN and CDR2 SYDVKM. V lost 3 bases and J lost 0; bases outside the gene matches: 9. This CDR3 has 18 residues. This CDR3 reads CASSLGRASGSSTDTQYF. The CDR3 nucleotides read TGTGCCAGCAGTTTGGGGCGGGCTAGCGGGAGTAGCACAGATACGCAGTATTTT.

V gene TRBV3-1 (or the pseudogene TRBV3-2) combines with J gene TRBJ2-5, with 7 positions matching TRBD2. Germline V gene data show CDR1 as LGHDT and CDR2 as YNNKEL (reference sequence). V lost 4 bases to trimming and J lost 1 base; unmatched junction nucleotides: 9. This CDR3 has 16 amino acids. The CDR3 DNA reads TGTGCCAGCAGCCCTGCGGGCGGGAGTCCCCAAGAGACCCAGTACTTC. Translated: CASSPAGGSPQETQYF.

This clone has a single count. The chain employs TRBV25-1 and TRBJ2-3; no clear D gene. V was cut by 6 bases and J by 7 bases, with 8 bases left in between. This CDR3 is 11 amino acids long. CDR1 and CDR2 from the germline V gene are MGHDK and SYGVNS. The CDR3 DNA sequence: TGTGCCAGCAGCTTAACTAATACGCAGTATTTT. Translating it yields CASSLTNTQYF.

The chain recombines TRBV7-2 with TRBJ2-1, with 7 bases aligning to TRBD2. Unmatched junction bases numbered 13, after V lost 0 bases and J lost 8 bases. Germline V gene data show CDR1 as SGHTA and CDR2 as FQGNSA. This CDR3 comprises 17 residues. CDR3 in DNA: TGTGCCAGCAGCTTAGCGCGGCGGAGAAGCGGGAAGGATGAGCAGTTCTTC. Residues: CASSLARRRSGKDEQFF.